The table lists the clone carrying this T cell receptor (beta chain) with many counts. Its antigen is as yet unknown. MiXCR, applied by TCRdb to the 5' RACE reads, yields one record per CDR3 protein. The sample holds fewer than 550,000 distinct CDR3 sequences; about 5.7% are singletons and the top ten take approximately 3.5%. The CDR3 is made up of 13 amino acids. CDR1 DFQATT and CDR2 SNEGSKA come from the germline V gene (reference sequence). The V gene end was trimmed by 4 bases and the J gene end by 7 bases; junction bases not matched to a gene: 3. The record originates from a study of CD8 T cells in ankylosing spondylitis. Findings and caveats of the study: Characteristic, it appeared, of ankylosing spondylitis blood was a TCR beta motif of roughly eight highly homologous variants. As reported, disease-linked clones showed significant enrichment in matched ankylosing spondylitis synovial fluid. Several of the motif variants were reported before in synovial fluid and blood from reactive arthritis.

This rearrangement joins TRBV20-1 to TRBJ2-4, with TRBD2 identical over 11 bases. The sequenced sample consisted of blood, either unsorted or a sorted T cell fraction (not recorded which). This TCR was recovered from a male donor with ankylosing spondylitis. As DNA, the CDR3 is TGCAGTGCTATCCCTAGCGGGAGGAACATTCAGTACTTC. Protein: CSAIPSGRNIQYF.